These 31 T cell receptor beta chains were all obtained from the same sample, sequenced in a study of T-cell memory formation after mild COVID-19. TCRdb independently ran MiXCR on the 5' RACE reads; one entry per CDR3 protein. The sample lists roughly 160,000 distinct CDR3 sequences, 10% to 15% seen once, with 3% to 4% in the top ten. What was sequenced was PBMCs or a T cell subset sorted from them (not recorded which). The receptors here all came from a man aged 18 to 29 who had mild COVID-19 (a few samples of this study predate the infection). Cell type and time point are not known.

The chain employs TRBV7-9 and TRBJ1-4; 7 bases map to TRBD1. The length of the CDR3 is 15 residues. Germline lookup yields CDR1 SEHNR and CDR2 FQNEAQ (reference sequence). Trimming took 5 bases from V and 5 from J; bases not matched to a gene: 8. CDR3 nucleotides: TGTGCCAGCAGCGCACAGGGGCGAGCGAATGAAAAACTGTTTTTT. Its translation: CASSAQGRANEKLFF.

Only a few counts were recorded for this clonotype. This chain uses TRBV7-2 with TRBJ2-1; 7 bases agree with TRBD2. The CDR3 spans 15 residues. The germline CDR1 and CDR2 sequences are SGHTA and FQGNSA. The V segment lost 3 bases and the J segment 3 bases; nucleotides outside the gene matches: 5. CDR3 coding DNA: TGTGCCAGCAGCTTCCAGGCGGGAGACTACAATGAGCAGTTCTTC. This sequence encodes CASSFQAGDYNEQFF.

The V and J genes are TRBV20-1 and TRBJ2-5, with a tentative D call TRBD1 (6 bases). The CDR3 spans 14 residues. The V end was cut by 2 bases, the J end by 1 base, with 11 bases between. Germline CDR1 is DFQATT and CDR2 is SNEGSKA (reference sequence). This chain's CDR3 is CSARNRVAQETQYF. The CDR3 nucleotides are TGCAGTGCTAGAAACAGGGTGGCCCAAGAGACCCAGTACTTC.

The chain combines TRBV20-1 with TRBJ1-4; TRBD1 aligns across 8 bases. CDR3 length: 14 residues. The J segment lost 7 bases and the V segment lost 7 bases, leaving 11 bases of the junction unmatched. The germline V gene encodes CDR1 DFQATT and CDR2 SNEGSKA (reference sequence). Here the CDR3 reads CSGGSGTGREKLFF. The CDR3 DNA sequence: TGCAGTGGGGGGTCGGGGACAGGACGTGAAAAACTGTTTTTT.

This chain connects TRBV20-1 to TRBJ2-2, with D tentatively TRBD2 (6 bases). Between the trimmed V and J ends, which lost 1 base and 4 bases, there was a span of 16 bases. Per germline, CDR1 DFQATT and CDR2 SNEGSKA (reference sequence). This CDR3 comprises 16 residues. The CDR3 DNA reads TGCAGTGCTAGAGGCCTCAGGAGGGGCCCCACCGGGGAGCTGTTTTTT. Its translation is CSARGLRRGPTGELFF.

V and J are TRBV7-9 and TRBJ2-7; a weak D match, TRBD1 (5 bases). Trimming took 5 bases from V and 2 from J, leaving 13 bases between them. The germline gives CDR1 SEHNR, CDR2 FQNEAQ (reference sequence). The CDR3 loop spans 14 amino acids. CDR3 in amino acids: CASSDRAGPYEQYF. As DNA, the CDR3 is TGTGCCAGCAGCGACCGGGCAGGGCCCTACGAGCAGTACTTC.

This clonotype showed up just a few times. The chain employs TRBV18 and TRBJ1-4, with D hard to call. Deletions cut 4 bases from V and 8 bases from J, with 14 bases between. The CDR3 covers 14 residues. The germline CDR1 and CDR2 sequences are KGHSH and LQKENI. The CDR3 loop reads CASSLDPLREKLFF. The CDR3 nucleotides read TGTGCCAGCTCACTGGACCCCCTGAGAGAAAAACTGTTTTTT.

The chain combines TRBV25-1 with TRBJ2-2; 9 positions agree with TRBD1. Germline CDR1 is MGHDK and CDR2 is SYGVNS. This CDR3 has 15 residues. V lost 5 bases, J lost 4 bases, and 5 bases stayed unmatched. DNA of the CDR3: TGTGCCAGCAGTTCTCCGGGACAGGGCACCGGGGAGCTGTTTTTT. It translates to CASSSPGQGTGELFF.

This chain uses TRBV5-1 with TRBJ1-1; D is ambiguous. This CDR3 has 14 amino acids. V dropped 2 bases and J dropped 0 bases, with 8 bases sitting between them. CDR1 SGHRS and CDR2 YFSETQ come from the germline V gene. This CDR3 reads CASSFGSVNTEAFF. The DNA for the CDR3 is TGCGCCAGCAGCTTCGGGTCGGTGAACACTGAAGCTTTCTTT.

V usage is TRBV5-1 and J usage is TRBJ2-2; perhaps D is TRBD1 or TRBD2 (5 bases each). The CDR3 is 14 residues long. Germline V gene sequence: CDR1 SGHRS, CDR2 YFSETQ. V lost 5 bases and J 5 bases, leaving 13 bases between the germline ends. The CDR3 DNA follows: TGCGCCAGCAGTGGGGCCGGAGGAACCGGGGAGCTGTTTTTT. It codes for CASSGAGGTGELFF.

This clonotype has more than one count but fewer than ten. This chain uses TRBV9 with TRBJ2-3; D gene ambiguous. V was clipped by 4 bases and J by 6 bases, with 12 bases between them. Per the germline V gene, CDR1 is SGDLS and CDR2 is YYNGEE. This CDR3 is 13 amino acids long. The CDR3 nucleotides read TGTGCCAGCAGCCCCCACGGATCCGATACGCAGTATTTT. Translation: CASSPHGSDTQYF.

The genes are TRBV3-1 and TRBJ2-3, with a possible D match to TRBD2 (5 bases). The V end was cut by 0 bases, the J end by 3 bases, with 10 bases between. The CDR3 contains 15 residues. CDR1 is LGHDT and CDR2 is YNNKEL in the germline V gene (reference sequence). CDR3 in amino acids: CASSQETSATDTQYF. The CDR3 coding sequence is TGTGCCAGCAGCCAAGAAACTAGTGCGACAGATACGCAGTATTTT.

The gene calls are TRBV6-2 or TRBV6-3 and TRBJ1-2; D unresolved. The CDR3 runs 15 residues. Germline CDR1 is MNHEY and CDR2 is SVGEGT. V shed 6 bases and J shed 4 bases, with 18 bases lying between them. CDR3 region: CASSAAPITIYGYTF. The CDR3 nucleotides are TGTGCCAGCAGCGCGGCCCCCATAACGATCTATGGCTACACCTTC.

The chain couples TRBV6-5 to TRBJ2-7, with 14 bases lining up with TRBD2. Trimming took 6 bases from V and 4 from J; bases not matched to a gene: 17. CDR1 and CDR2 from the germline V gene are MNHEY and SVGAGI. The CDR3 runs to 19 residues. This CDR3 is CASSPTGPGLAGDYYEQYF. DNA of the CDR3: TGTGCCAGCAGCCCCACAGGTCCGGGACTAGCGGGGGACTATTACGAGCAGTACTTC.

The J gene is TRBJ2-2, the V gene TRBV12-3 or TRBV12-4; TRBD2 is a possible D gene (7 bases). The CDR3 runs 14 residues. Trimming pared 6 bases from V and 3 bases from J, leaving 11 bases between. The CDR3 DNA reads TGTGCCAGCAGGGGGGGGCGAGACACCGGGGAGCTGTTTTTT. Its translation: CASRGGRDTGELFF.

This clonotype was detected many times. The chain couples TRBV5-1 to TRBJ2-3; D possibly matches TRBD1 or TRBD2 (6 bases each). The V end lost 3 bases, the J end lost 3 bases, and 11 bases lay between the germline ends. This CDR3 is 14 amino acids long. CDR1 is SGHRS and CDR2 is YFSETQ in the germline V gene. The CDR3 spells CASSWGAGTDTQYF. Written as DNA, the CDR3 is TGCGCCAGCAGCTGGGGGGCCGGGACAGATACGCAGTATTTT.

The rearrangement links TRBV7-9 to TRBJ1-6; 9 bases map to TRBD1. CDR1 is SEHNR and CDR2 is FQNEAQ in the germline V gene (reference sequence). With V trimmed by 4 bases and J by 10 bases, 8 bases remained unmatched. This CDR3 has 15 amino acids. The DNA for the CDR3 is TGTGCCAGCAGCTCAACAGGGGGCGAACGCTCACCCCTCCACTTT. Translating it yields CASSSTGGERSPLHF. The whole variable domain, remainder taken from reference TRBV7-9 and TRBJ1-6, is DTGVSQNPRHKITKRGQNVTFRCDPISEHNRLYWYRQTLGQGPEFLTYFQNEAQLEKSRLLSDRFSAERPKGSFSTLEIQRTEQGDSAMYLCASSSTGGERSPLHFGNGTRLTVT.

This chain connects TRBV7-2 to TRBJ1-6; the match to TRBD1 covers 8 bases. With V trimmed by 7 bases and J by 10 bases, 6 bases remained unmatched. The CDR3 contains 13 residues. Germline lookup yields CDR1 SGHTA and CDR2 FQGNSA. This CDR3 is CASNGDRRSPLHF. The CDR3 region has the DNA TGTGCCAGCAACGGGGACAGGCGGTCACCCCTCCACTTT.

There are a few counts of this clonotype. V and J are TRBV14 and TRBJ2-5, with 9 bases fitting TRBD2. The trim removed 5 bases at V and 2 bases at J, leaving 6 bases unmatched. CDR3 size: 15 residues. CDR1 is SGHDN and CDR2 is FVKESK in the germline V gene. The CDR3 DNA sequence: TGTGCCAGCAGCTCCCTAGCGGGGAGGCAAGAGACCCAGTACTTC. Its translation is CASSSLAGRQETQYF.

This clonotype was recorded a few times. This chain links TRBV4-3 with TRBJ1-3; weak D call: TRBD1 (5 bases). Germline assignment: CDR1 LGHNA and CDR2 YSLEER. V lost 1 base, J lost 0 bases, and 10 bases lay in between. This CDR3 region has 16 residues. CDR3 region: CASSQVGGGSGNTIYF. The DNA of the CDR3 is TGCGCCAGCAGCCAAGTGGGGGGAGGCTCTGGAAACACCATATATTTT.

Only a few counts were recorded for this clonotype. The chain carries TRBV7-8 and TRBJ2-3; tentative D call: TRBD2 (6 bases). The CDR3 runs 15 residues. V lost 5 bases, J lost 0 bases, and 12 bases lay in between. Per the germline V gene, CDR1 is SGHVS and CDR2 is FQNEAQ. This CDR3 reads CASSPRGVSTDTQYF. The CDR3 nucleotides are TGTGCCAGCAGCCCCCGCGGGGTTAGCACAGATACGCAGTATTTT.

This clonotype was picked up a small number of times. The genes are TRBV10-3 and TRBJ1-6, with no clear D. The germline V and J ends were trimmed by 3 bases and 0 bases, with 6 bases remaining between them. This CDR3 spans 15 amino acids. Germline V CDR1 and CDR2: ENHRY, SYGVKD. The CDR3, as DNA: TGTGCCATCAGTGACAGCAGCTCCTATAATTCACCCCTCCACTTT. Translating gives CAISDSSSYNSPLHF.

The chain couples TRBV7-8 to TRBJ2-6, with a tentative D call TRBD1 (6 bases). V was cut by 5 bases and J by 2 bases, with 10 bases left in between. The CDR3 has 15 amino acids. Germline V gives CDR1 SGHVS, CDR2 FQNEAQ. The CDR3 nucleotides read TGTGCCAGCAGCACTTGGACAGCTGGGGCCAACGTCCTGACTTTC. It is translated as CASSTWTAGANVLTF. Combining the CDR3 with reference TRBV7-8 and TRBJ2-6 gives the whole variable domain GAGVSQSPRYKVAKRGQDVALRCDPISGHVSLFWYQQALGQGPEFLTYFQNEAQLDKSGLPSDRFFAERPEGSVSTLKIQRTQQEDSAVYLCASSTWTAGANVLTFGAGSRLTVL.

This clonotype has only a few counts. The chain links TRBV6-6 to TRBJ2-7; no clear D gene. The length of the CDR3 is 14 residues. V was trimmed by 0 bases and J by 4 bases, leaving 10 bases between them. Germline CDR1 reads MNHNY; CDR2 reads SVGAGI (reference sequence). CDR3 sequence reads: CASSYSALGYEQYF. The CDR3 coding sequence is TGTGCCAGCAGTTACTCGGCCCTAGGTTACGAGCAGTACTTC.

The chain uses TRBV5-4 and TRBJ2-5; 8 bases match TRBD1. V dropped 6 bases and J dropped 2; count of bases not matched to a gene: 3. The CDR3 is 13 residues long. Per the germline V gene, CDR1 is SGHNT and CDR2 is YYREEE (reference sequence). The CDR3 region is CASNRQGQETQYF. The CDR3 nucleotides are TGTGCCAGCAATAGACAGGGGCAAGAGACCCAGTACTTC.

The chain links TRBV19 to TRBJ1-1; possible D gene TRBD1, 5 bases. Trimming removed 6 bases from V and 1 base from J, with 21 bases in between. Germline-derived CDR1 and CDR2 are LNHDA and SQIVND (reference sequence). CDR3 length: 17 residues. The CDR3, as DNA: TGTGCCAGTAGCCCAGGCCCGGGGCTGACTGGGAACACTGAAGCTTTCTTT. This translates into CASSPGPGLTGNTEAFF. The variable domain in full, with the rest retrieved from reference TRBV19 and TRBJ1-1, is DGGITQSPKYLFRKEGQNVTLSCEQNLNHDAMYWYRQDPGQGLRLIYYSQIVNDFQKGDIAEGYSVSREKKESFPLTVTSAQKNPTAFYLCASSPGPGLTGNTEAFFGQGTRLTVV.

The chain links TRBV6-5 to TRBJ2-5; D gene unclear. The CDR3 length is 12 residues. The germline gives CDR1 MNHEY, CDR2 SVGAGI. Trimming pared 5 bases from V and 2 bases from J, leaving 6 bases between. The CDR3 DNA is TGTGCCAGCAGTGGGGTACAAGAGACCCAGTACTTC. Its translation is CASSGVQETQYF.

There are a few counts of this clonotype. The genes are TRBV7-2 and TRBJ1-6, with D possibly being TRBD1 (6 bases). Germline V gene sequence: CDR1 SGHTA, CDR2 FQGNSA. The CDR3 contains 12 residues. CDR3 protein: CASGADNSPLHF. The CDR3 DNA reads TGTGCTTCGGGGGCCGATAATTCACCCCTCCACTTT.

The chain employs TRBV5-6 and TRBJ2-5, with a possible D match to TRBD2 (5 bases). The CDR3 consists of 13 residues. CDR1 and CDR2 from the germline V gene are SGHDT and YYEEEE. V dropped 2 bases and J dropped 4 bases, with 9 bases sitting between them. CDR3 residues: CASSFLSGETQYF. CDR3 nucleotides: TGTGCCAGCAGCTTTCTAAGCGGAGAGACCCAGTACTTC.

The CDR3 DNA reads as TGCAGTGCGCTTGGGACAGAGGCTGCAACTAATGAAAAACTGTTTTTT. This encodes CSALGTEAATNEKLFF. This chain uses TRBV20-1 with TRBJ1-4, with 7 nucleotides matching TRBD1. Trimming took 6 bases from V and 0 from J; bases not matched to a gene: 10. The germline CDR1 and CDR2 sequences are DFQATT and SNEGSKA (reference sequence). This CDR3 comprises 16 residues.

This clonotype was seen a single time. V is TRBV18 and J is TRBJ1-4; the match to TRBD1 covers 9 bases. Per germline, CDR1 KGHSH and CDR2 LQKENI. The CDR3 length is 14 residues. V was pared by 3 bases and J by 6 bases, with 2 bases of the junction left unmatched. The DNA for the CDR3 is TGTGCCAGCTCACCTCGGACAGGGGATGAAAAACTGTTTTTT. Amino acid sequence: CASSPRTGDEKLFF.